The TCR beta chain described here comes from a study of graft-versus-host responses after intestinal transplantation. Study at large: Multivisceral, liver-intestinal, or isolated intestinal grafts went to recipients.

Assay used: immunoSEQ multiplex PCR; TCRdb lists only in-frame clones, some missing. This repertoire shows 75,000 to 95,000 clones, 93% found once; its top ten account for 1.5% to 2.5%. Regarding this clone: Antigen: not known.

The CDR3 length is 16 residues. Trimming at V came to 1 base and at J to 0 bases, leaving 5 bases not matched to a gene. Germline CDR1 and CDR2: SNHLY and FYNNEI. Findings and caveats of the study: Marrow from the recipient contained GvH clones, some of which had appeared first in ileum or blood. Allograft clonal ratios (graft-versus-host to host-versus-graft) were high in patients who had graft-donor T cell macrochimerism.

This clonotype originated in a human donor who received an intestinal transplant. The chain joins TRBV2 to TRBJ1-1, with 7 bases fitting TRBD1. The specimen comprised unstimulated CD8+ T cells sorted from spleen or lymph node cells, sampled before intestinal transplant. The CDR3 coding sequence is TGTGCCAGCAGTGAAGGGAGACAGGGAGTGAACACTGAAGCTTTCTTT. Protein: CASSEGRQGVNTEAFF. Combining the CDR3 with reference TRBV2 and TRBJ1-1 gives the whole variable domain EPEVTQTPSHQVTQMGQEVILRCVPISNHLYFYWYRQILGQKVEFLVSFYNNEISEKSEIFDDQFSVERPDGSNFTLKIRSTKLEDSAMYFCASSEGRQGVNTEAFFGQGTRLTVV.